This T cell receptor (beta chain) was sequenced for a study of cytomegalovirus exposure and HLA in healthy donors. Findings and limits, study-wide: Segments of the TCR beta V type were, in most cases, productive about 90% or about 30% of the time in an earlier analysis. Several of the most significant clusters appeared linked to common viral pathogens, based on a later analysis. Trimming of TCR beta V- and J-genes showed a link, identified in a later analysis, to a missense DCLRE1C variant. Analyzed later, most CMV-associated TCR beta chains appeared HLA-restricted.

This CDR3 comprises 12 residues. V was pared by 5 bases and J by 4 bases, with 7 bases between. Germline CDR1 and CDR2: SGHTA and FQGNSA. Concerning this clone itself: The antigen is not known.

Use of 60 Vbeta and 13 Jbeta primers characterized the PCR. Method: immunoSEQ multiplex PCR; TCRdb's copy keeps in-frame clones and lacks some. The table records 160,000 or so clones, approximately 79% of them present only once. The sequence was obtained from a woman aged 40 to 55 in good health and CMV-seronegative. The chain has TRBV7-2 and TRBJ2-3; possibly TRBD2 for D (5 bases). Sequenced input: PBMCs. The CDR3, as DNA: TGTGCCAGCAGCACAGCGGCAGATACGCAGTATTTT. It specifies CASSTAADTQYF. Full variable domain (outside the CDR3, taken from reference TRBV7-2 and TRBJ2-3): GAGVSQSPSNKVTEKGKDVELRCDPISGHTALYWYRQSLGQGLEFLIYFQGNSAPDKSGLPSDRFSAERTGGSVSTLTIQRTQQEDSAVYLCASSTAADTQYFGPGTRLTVL.